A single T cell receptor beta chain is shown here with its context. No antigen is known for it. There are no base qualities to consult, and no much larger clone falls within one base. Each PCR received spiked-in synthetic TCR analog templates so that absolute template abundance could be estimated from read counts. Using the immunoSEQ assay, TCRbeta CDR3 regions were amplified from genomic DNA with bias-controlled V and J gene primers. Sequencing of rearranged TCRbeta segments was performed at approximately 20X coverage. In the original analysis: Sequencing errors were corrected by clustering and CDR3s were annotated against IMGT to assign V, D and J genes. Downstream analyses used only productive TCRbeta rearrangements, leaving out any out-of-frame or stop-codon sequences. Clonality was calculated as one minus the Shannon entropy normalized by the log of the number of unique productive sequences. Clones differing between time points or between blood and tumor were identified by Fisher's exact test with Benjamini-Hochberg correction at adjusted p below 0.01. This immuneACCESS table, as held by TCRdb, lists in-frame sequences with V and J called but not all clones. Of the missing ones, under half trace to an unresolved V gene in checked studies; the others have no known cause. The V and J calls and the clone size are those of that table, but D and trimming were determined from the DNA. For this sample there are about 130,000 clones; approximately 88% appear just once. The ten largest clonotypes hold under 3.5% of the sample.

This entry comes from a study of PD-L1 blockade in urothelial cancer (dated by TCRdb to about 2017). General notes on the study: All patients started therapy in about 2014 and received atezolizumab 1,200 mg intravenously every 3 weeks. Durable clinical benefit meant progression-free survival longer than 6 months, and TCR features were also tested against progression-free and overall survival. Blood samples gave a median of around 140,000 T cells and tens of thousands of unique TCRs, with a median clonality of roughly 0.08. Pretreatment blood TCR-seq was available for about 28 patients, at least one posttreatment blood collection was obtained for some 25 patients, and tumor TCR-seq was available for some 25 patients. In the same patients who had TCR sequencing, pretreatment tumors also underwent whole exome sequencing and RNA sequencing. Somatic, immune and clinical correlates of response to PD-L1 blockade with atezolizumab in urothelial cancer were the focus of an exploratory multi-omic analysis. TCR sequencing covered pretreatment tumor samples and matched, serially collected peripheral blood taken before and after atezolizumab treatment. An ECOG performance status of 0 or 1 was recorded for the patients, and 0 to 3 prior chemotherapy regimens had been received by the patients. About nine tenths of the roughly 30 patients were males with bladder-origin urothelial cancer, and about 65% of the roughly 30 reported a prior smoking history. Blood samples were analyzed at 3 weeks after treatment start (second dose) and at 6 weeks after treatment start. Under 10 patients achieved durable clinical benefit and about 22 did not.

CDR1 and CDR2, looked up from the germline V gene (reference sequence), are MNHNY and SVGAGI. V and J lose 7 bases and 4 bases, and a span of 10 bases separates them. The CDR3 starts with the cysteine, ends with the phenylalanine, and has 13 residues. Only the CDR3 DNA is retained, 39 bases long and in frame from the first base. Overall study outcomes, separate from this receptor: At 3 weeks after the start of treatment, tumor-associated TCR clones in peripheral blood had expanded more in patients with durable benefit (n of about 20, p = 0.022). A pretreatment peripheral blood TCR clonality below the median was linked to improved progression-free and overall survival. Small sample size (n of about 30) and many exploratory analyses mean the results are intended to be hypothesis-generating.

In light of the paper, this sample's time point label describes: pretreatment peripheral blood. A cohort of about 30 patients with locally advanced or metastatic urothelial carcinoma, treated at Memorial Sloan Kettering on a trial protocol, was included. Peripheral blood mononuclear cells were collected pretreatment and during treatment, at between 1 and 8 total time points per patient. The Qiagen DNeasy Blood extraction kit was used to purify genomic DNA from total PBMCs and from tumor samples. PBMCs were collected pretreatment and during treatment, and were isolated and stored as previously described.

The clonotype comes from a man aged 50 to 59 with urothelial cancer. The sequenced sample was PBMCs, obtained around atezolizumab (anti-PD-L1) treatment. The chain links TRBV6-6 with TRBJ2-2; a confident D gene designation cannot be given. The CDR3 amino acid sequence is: CASTGFSTGELFF. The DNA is TGTGCCAGCACCGGGTTTAGCACCGGGGAGCTGTTTTTT.